This record looks at one TCR beta chain sequence and its context. Its specific antigen is unknown. A junction end diverges from the germline sequence, so it may reflect a read error. The cohort was made up of about 670 healthy bone marrow donors. At the time of sampling, every cohort member was nominally healthy, though immune exposures that went unrecorded were likely present. The donor was CMV seronegative and was included in the group of over 300 seronegative cohort members. A peripheral blood sample was collected from each donor, and TCR beta sequencing was performed on peripheral blood mononuclear cells. The Qiagen DNeasy Blood Extraction Kit was used to extract genomic DNA from the blood cell samples. The germline V gene (reference sequence) yields SEHNR for CDR1 and FQNEAQ for CDR2. The CDR3 runs 13 residues from the cysteine to the phenylalanine. Only the CDR3 DNA stays, 39 bases, in frame from base 1.

These data belong to a study of cytomegalovirus exposure and HLA in healthy donors (TCRdb year 2017). Notes on the research overall: In an earlier analysis of some 550 of the donors, about 260 Gb of sequence data and some 100 million unique TCR beta sequences from about 179 million T cells were reported. Approximately 300 gigabases of sequencing data and 91 million or so unique TCR sequences made up an early release that covered some 640 HLA-typed donors. Of the roughly 400 genotyped donors, approximately 80% fell in the genetic ancestry cluster associated with self-reported Caucasian donors. The study was designed to test whether signatures of past pathogen exposure could be identified by cataloging public T cell receptors. The T cell repertoires of 550 to 850 subjects were profiled by immunosequencing and related to cytomegalovirus serostatus. In addition to the first cohort of approximately 650 subjects, a separate validation cohort of over 90 different subjects was used. To predict cytomegalovirus infection status, the study combined high-throughput TCR immunosequencing, statistical association of individual TCRs with disease status, and machine learning. In a later analysis, previously published TCR beta repertoires from 600 to 850 donors were re-analyzed and high-resolution HLA genotyping was added so that TCR occurrence patterns could be studied. Rather than using new phenotypic data, the later analysis identified candidate immune exposures from TCR beta sequences and from how often those sequences occurred across donors. An earlier analysis of several hundred of the donors applied high-throughput TCR beta sequencing to assess whether each TCR beta V gene segment acted as functional or pseudogenic. Donor age, sex, ethnicity and CMV serostatus were compiled together with the repertoire data. A later genetic analysis used genome-wide SNP genotypes for about 60% of the roughly 700 donors, treating that subset as a discovery cohort. All discovery cohort repertoires had been generated using a single sequencing platform. Class I and class II HLA loci were covered by the typing at four-digit resolution. The number of typed donors differed by locus: about 620-640 for A, B, C, DRB1 and DQB1; some 540 for DQA1; 606 for DPA1; and 450 to 480 for DPB1. Roughly 5 DR-DQ haplotypes were handled as single units for association and clustering because linkage in the cohort was strong. On average, around 230,000 unique TCR beta nucleotide sequences were sequenced per donor among about 400 genotyped donors of the cohort, with around 19% of those sequences being non-productive. General conclusions and limits of the study: While some public TCRs were present in many individuals, most TCR sequences turned up only very rarely across donors. A later analysis found that HLA-associated TCR beta chains were more clonally expanded and had lower generation probabilities than equally common non-associated chains. Linkage disequilibrium might explain the correlated functional status among segregating V segments, but an unknown experimental factor could not be ruled out. Presence/absence analyses assumed roughly uniform sequencing depth across donors, an assumption that may not hold. Immune exposure information for the cohort was limited to CMV serostatus. In vitro tests confirmed that a few of the cytomegalovirus-associated TCR beta chains recognize cytomegalovirus antigens. An association between a missense DCLRE1C variant and V-gene and J-gene trimming of TCR beta chains was found in a later genetic analysis and replicated in an independent cohort. It was suggested by the authors that the approach could potentially be generalized to other disease states and immunological phenotypes. Only TCR beta chains were sequenced in this cohort, and the absence of alpha or paired-chain data limited detectable features. When HLA alleles, especially DR and DQ, strongly co-occurred, TCR associations were difficult to assign to individual alleles. A further reported finding was that TCR beta sequences accurately predicted the HLA-A and HLA-B alleles for most subjects in the first cohort. Some IMGT-functional V segments, including TRBV6-2 and TRBV6-3, could not be told apart with the 87-base-pair reads, so those segments were excluded. According to a later analysis, parvovirus B19, influenza, CMV and Epstein-Barr virus appeared linked to several top co-occurrence clusters. A later analysis associated 16,951 TCR beta sequences with specific HLA alleles at a false discovery rate of 0.05. In both the original and validation cohorts, the classifier was reported to diagnose cytomegalovirus status with high specificity and sensitivity. A total of about 150 TCR beta chains were listed by the study as associated with cytomegalovirus. A cluster of highly shared sequence variants was judged likely to be a technical artifact of the sequencing pipeline. HLA typing was unavailable for some donors at each locus, so association tests used only the typed subset. Because counts were too low, seventeen rarely observed V segments, including chromosome 9 orphons, were left out of the earlier analysis of about 620 of the donors. In a later genetic analysis, fewer N-insertions in productive TCRs were reported among donors in an Asian-associated ancestry cluster than the roughly 700-donor mean. A later analysis found that most CMV-associated TCR beta chains appeared HLA-restricted, with HLA associations seemingly driven largely by CMV exposure. Broadly in line with IMGT annotations, most TCR beta V segments showed up in productive rearrangements about 87% or about 30% of the time in an earlier analysis of 450 to 750 of the donors. According to a later analysis, TCR association rates differed among HLA loci, with DRB1 alleles showing the most associated TCRs and HLA-C alleles showing the fewest.

Receptors were amplified or captured by the immunoSEQ multiplex PCR assay. For the multiplex PCR, a mixture combining 60 forward primers for TCR Vbeta segments and 13 reverse primers for TCR Jbeta segments was used. The CDR3 region of rearranged TCR beta genes was amplified from genomic DNA by a multiplex PCR assay. The Illumina HiSeq System was used to sequence the amplified TCR beta libraries as 87-base-pair reads. Regarding the original processing steps: Across the 600 to 700 repertoires, a later analysis counted approximately 75 million unique TCR beta chains, around 11 million of which were shared by at least two donors. A nearest-neighbor algorithm error-corrected the raw reads and collapsed the reads into unique sequences, merging closely related sequences to remove PCR and sequencing errors. To assign V, D and J gene segments, CDR3 sequences were aligned to IMGT reference sequences. For a sequence to be retained, a match of at least six nucleotides to both a V gene segment and a J gene segment was required. Rearrangements were called productive when the CDR3 lacked stop codons and stayed in frame with V and J; all others were non-productive. CDR3 was defined by IMGT convention, running from the second conserved V-encoded cysteine to the conserved J-encoded phenylalanine. The earlier analysis of approximately 500 of the donors excluded sequences that lacked an unambiguous match to a single V gene segment. An earlier analysis of fewer than 650 of the donors classified V segments as functional when productive rearrangements were above 56.7% and as segregating when the standard deviation between donors was above 5%. To diagnose cytomegalovirus status from the catalog of TCR beta chain sequences, a statistical classification framework was built. In a later analysis, TCR nucleotide sequences were compared against IMGT/GENE-DB human TR gene sequences so that V and J genes could be assigned. In a later analysis, CDR3 sequences and most-parsimonious VDJ recombination scenarios were assigned using the TCRdist pipeline. In a later analysis, each TCR beta chain was defined by its CDR3 amino acid sequence together with its V-gene family, and reads without a unique V-gene family were excluded. In a later analysis, several hundred highly shared, low-generation-probability nucleotide sequences were removed to address suspected cross-contamination and a sequencing artifact. In a later analysis, a clonal expansion index for each public chain was calculated from normalized within-repertoire ranks of inferred template counts. Generation probabilities in a later analysis came from a VDJ recombination model fitted to out-of-frame rearrangements, and those results were checked against IGoR. In a later analysis, hypergeometric tests were used to score TCR-TCR, TCR-HLA and TCR-CMV co-occurrence, with a repertoire-size bias correction applied to TCR pairs. False discovery rates were estimated in a later analysis by permuting HLA or CMV assignments 20 times. In a later analysis, co-occurring TCRs were grouped using DBSCAN, and TCRdist sequence similarity was added for clustering within HLA-allele-positive subsets. Co-occurrence clustering excluded repertoires with fewer than 30,000 or more than 120,000 public chains, plus five with anomalous nucleotide sharing. TCRdb's version of the immuneACCESS table is confined to in-frame rearrangements and falls short of the full clone set. An unresolved V gene accounts for under half of the shortfall where checked; the remainder is of unknown origin. D and trimming come from the DNA, and the V and J calls and clone size come from that table. This sample gives tens of thousands of clones in total; around three quarters of them show up just once. 1.1% of the sample comes from the top ten.

The receptor comes from a male donor in good health and CMV-seronegative. The sequence links TRBV7-9 to TRBJ1-5; the D gene identity is not certain. Sequences were obtained from PBMCs. The nucleotides read TGTGCCAGCAGCGAAGGAGGGAATCAGCCCCAGAATTTT. It codes for CASSEGGNQPQNF.